The 10 T cell receptor beta chains in this list originate from one sample, sequenced in a study of T cell responses to AZD1222 COVID-19 vaccine. Generated by immunoSEQ multiplex PCR, the TCRdb table keeps only in-frame clones and is missing some. The sample holds tens of thousands of clones, about 90% seen once. This material consisted of peripheral blood, taken 28 days after the second AZD1222 dose. The receptors were gathered from an adult who received the AZD1222 COVID-19 vaccine.

The rearrangement uses TRBV7-2 and TRBJ2-2; 10 bases align to TRBD1. This CDR3 has 16 amino acids. Trimming removed 6 bases from V and 3 bases from J; junction bases left unmatched: 7. The germline gives CDR1 SGHTA, CDR2 FQGNSA. CDR3 DNA sequence: TGTGCCAGCAGGGCGACAGGGGGCGCGTACACCGGGGAGCTGTTTTTT. Amino acid sequence: CASRATGGAYTGELFF.

The V and J genes are TRBV14 and TRBJ2-7; no clear D gene. The CDR3 totals 15 residues. Trimming stripped 4 bases from V and 0 bases from J, with 13 bases between. The germline gives CDR1 SGHDN, CDR2 FVKESK. CDR3 region: CASSPHGSVSYEQYF. The CDR3 DNA reads as TGTGCCAGCAGCCCCCACGGATCAGTCTCCTACGAGCAGTACTTC. The full variable domain, with the rest looked up from reference TRBV14 and TRBJ2-7, is EAGVTQFPSHSVIEKGQTVTLRCDPISGHDNLYWYRRVMGKEIKFLLHFVKESKQDESGMPNNRFLAERTGGTYSTLKVQPAELEDSGVYFCASSPHGSVSYEQYFGPGTRLTVT.

The chain combines TRBV5-1 with TRBJ1-6; D is possibly TRBD1 (6 bases). Trimming took 0 bases from V and 7 from J, leaving 11 bases between them. The germline V gene has CDR1 SGHRS and CDR2 YFSETQ. The CDR3 has 15 amino acids. The CDR3 DNA follows: TGCGCCAGCAGCTTGGCGGGGGCCCCCAATTCACCCCTCCACTTT. This translates into CASSLAGAPNSPLHF.

CDR3 protein: CASSQVTTSDTEAFF. The CDR3, as DNA: TGCGCCAGCAGCCAGGTTACTACTTCGGACACTGAAGCTTTCTTT. The V and J genes are TRBV4-3 and TRBJ1-1; D call uncertain. The CDR3 covers 15 residues. V dropped 3 bases and J dropped 3 bases, with 14 bases sitting between them. Germline V CDR1 and CDR2: LGHNA, YSLEER.

This chain connects TRBV7-9 to TRBJ1-1; no clear D gene. Between the trimmed V and J ends, which lost 0 bases and 0 bases, there was a span of 5 bases. There are 14 residues in the CDR3. CDR1 SEHNR and CDR2 FQNEAQ come from the germline V gene (reference sequence). The DNA of the CDR3 is TGTGCCAGCAGCTTAGCAGGGATGAACACTGAAGCTTTCTTT. Residues: CASSLAGMNTEAFF.

The V call is TRBV7-7, the J call TRBJ2-1; 10 nucleotides match TRBD1. CDR1 and CDR2 from the germline V gene are SSHAT and FNYEAQ (reference sequence). The V segment lost 5 bases and the J segment 6 bases; nucleotides outside the gene matches: 7. The CDR3 runs 15 residues. The DNA of the CDR3 is TGTGCCAGCAGCCCCGGGCGACAGGGGGCCAATGAGCAGTTCTTC. Residues: CASSPGRQGANEQFF.

This clone was seen once. The J gene is TRBJ1-6, the V gene TRBV19; D is perhaps TRBD1 (5 bases). The length of the CDR3 is 16 residues. The germline CDR1 and CDR2 sequences are LNHDA and SQIVND (reference sequence). V was pared by 5 bases and J by 0 bases, with 11 bases between. The CDR3 DNA follows: TGTGCCAGTAGTGAGGCAGGGAGCTCCTATAATTCACCCCTCCACTTT. Translating it yields CASSEAGSSYNSPLHF.

As for this clone: The sample contains more than one DNA sequence encoding this CDR3. This chain connects TRBV5-6 to TRBJ1-3; D not certain. Germline V gene sequence: CDR1 SGHDT, CDR2 YYEEEE. This CDR3 has 14 amino acids. V was trimmed by 2 bases and J by 0 bases, leaving 6 bases between them. The chain's CDR3 is CASSFSFSGNTIYF. In DNA, the CDR3 is TGTGCCAGCAGCTTTTCATTCTCTGGAAACACCATATATTTT.

The chain recombines TRBV7-9 with TRBJ2-1; 9 nucleotides match TRBD1. CDR3 size: 15 residues. Germline assignment: CDR1 SEHNR and CDR2 FQNEAQ (reference sequence). The V gene end was trimmed by 6 bases and the J gene end by 5 bases; junction bases not matched to a gene: 8. In DNA form, the CDR3 reads TGTGCCAGCAGTCCCCGGGACAGGGATAACAATGAGCAGTTCTTC. Translating gives CASSPRDRDNNEQFF.

This chain connects TRBV11-3 to TRBJ1-4, with D possibly being TRBD1 (6 bases). The CDR3 covers 13 residues. Germline V lookup: CDR1 SGHNT, CDR2 YENEEA. Trimming left V 3 bases short and J 11 bases short, with 13 bases between. The CDR3: CASSLGARDKLFF. CDR3 nucleotides: TGTGCCAGCAGCTTGGGGGCCAGGGACAAACTGTTTTTT.